Below are 22 T cell receptor beta chains sequenced from a single sample in a study of T cells in Graves' hyperthyroidism and ophthalmopathy. Using RNA transcripts as the source, TCR beta CDR3 regions were amplified. The HTBI primer set drove a first-round RT-PCR of the TCR CDR3. TCRdb itself ran the multiplex PCR reads through MiXCR, one entry per CDR3 protein. The sample carries about 500,000 distinct CDR3 sequences, 46% recorded once. The material sequenced was peripheral blood or thyroid tissue (not recorded which). These receptors came from an adult woman with Graves' disease, either hyperthyroidism or ophthalmopathy (not recorded which).

This chain uses TRBV5-4 with TRBJ2-2; tentative D call: TRBD2 (6 bases). Per the germline V gene, CDR1 is SGHNT and CDR2 is YYREEE (reference sequence). The V end was cut by 4 bases, the J end by 1 base, with 14 bases between. This CDR3 region has 16 residues. DNA of the CDR3: TGTGCCAGCAGCCCTAGCGCGACCCAGAACACCGGGGAGCTGTTTTTT. This sequence encodes CASSPSATQNTGELFF.

This chain uses TRBV30 with TRBJ1-1, with 8 bases matching TRBD1. Trimming cost V 6 bases and J 3 bases; bases outside gene matches: 9. The CDR3 has 14 residues. Germline CDR1 reads GTSNPN; CDR2 reads SVGIG (reference sequence). CDR3 bases: TGTGCCTGCCAAACAGGACAGGGCCACACTGAAGCTTTCTTT. It translates to CACQTGQGHTEAFF. The complete variable domain, with remaining parts taken from reference TRBV30 and TRBJ1-1, reads SQTIHQWPATLVQPVGSPLSLECTVEGTSNPNLYWYRQAAGRGLQLLFYSVGIGQISSEVPQNLSASRPQDRQFILSSKKLLLSDSGFYLCACQTGQGHTEAFFGQGTRLTVV.

This sequence joins TRBV12-3 or TRBV12-4 and TRBJ1-3; D might be TRBD1 (6 bases). The CDR3 is made up of 16 amino acids. Trimming took 1 base from V and 4 from J, leaving 14 bases between them. The CDR3 region is CASSLVPGAPGNTIYF. CDR3 nucleotide sequence: TGTGCCAGCAGTTTAGTCCCGGGGGCGCCCGGAAACACCATATATTTT.

The rearrangement links TRBV7-9 to TRBJ1-4; 8 nucleotides align to TRBD1. CDR1 and CDR2 from the germline V gene are SEHNR and FQNEAQ (reference sequence). The CDR3 is 15 amino acids. V was clipped by 5 bases and J by 8 bases; unmatched bases: 10. The CDR3 sequence is CASSVETGDGEKLFF. The CDR3 region has the DNA TGTGCCAGCAGCGTTGAGACAGGGGACGGCGAAAAACTGTTTTTT.

The rearrangement joins TRBV7-9 to TRBJ1-1; D gene uncertain. Germline CDR1 SEHNR, CDR2 FQNEAQ (reference sequence). V lost 5 bases and J lost 3, with 16 bases in between. The CDR3 runs to 15 residues. CDR3 sequence (DNA): TGTGCCAGCAGCCGCGGAGGCGGTGGGGACACTGAAGCTTTCTTT. It codes for CASSRGGGGDTEAFF.

V and J are TRBV20-1 and TRBJ2-5; 8 bases map to TRBD2. The CDR3 extends over 14 amino acids. The V gene end was trimmed by 4 bases and the J gene end by 4 bases; junction bases not matched to a gene: 8. Germline V lookup: CDR1 DFQATT, CDR2 SNEGSKA (reference sequence). The CDR3: CSATKSGRGETQYF. The CDR3, as DNA: TGCAGTGCTACCAAAAGCGGGAGAGGAGAGACCCAGTACTTC.

This chain connects TRBV7-2 to TRBJ2-1, with 9 bases fitting TRBD2. With 5 bases clipped from V and 0 bases from J, the junction kept 2 bases outside the gene matches. The CDR3 loop spans 15 amino acids. Germline lookup yields CDR1 SGHTA and CDR2 FQGNSA. The CDR3 bases are TGTGCCAGCAGCATTAGCGGGAGCTCCTACAATGAGCAGTTCTTC. This codes for CASSISGSSYNEQFF.

The V and J genes are TRBV7-9 and TRBJ1-2, with TRBD1 matching over 10 bases. This CDR3 comprises 16 residues. Germline CDR1 is SEHNR and CDR2 is FQNEAQ (reference sequence). After removal of 1 base from V and 8 bases from J, the junction contained 10 bases not matched to a gene. As DNA, the CDR3 is TGTGCCAGCAGCTTAGGAGGACAGGGGGGCCACGGAGGCTACACCTTC. Encoded protein: CASSLGGQGGHGGYTF. The full variable domain, rest sourced from reference TRBV7-9 and TRBJ1-2, is DTGVSQNPRHKITKRGQNVTFRCDPISEHNRLYWYRQTLGQGPEFLTYFQNEAQLEKSRLLSDRFSAERPKGSFSTLEIQRTEQGDSAMYLCASSLGGQGGHGGYTFGSGTRLTVV.

V is TRBV20-1 and J is TRBJ1-1; D possibly corresponds to TRBD1 (5 bases). The germline V gene has CDR1 DFQATT and CDR2 SNEGSKA (reference sequence). CDR3 size: 15 residues. Trimming took off 0 bases at V and 0 bases at J, with 11 bases between the two ends. The chain's CDR3 is CSARDSGRMNTEAFF. The CDR3 DNA sequence: TGCAGTGCTAGAGACTCGGGACGGATGAACACTGAAGCTTTCTTT.

This clonotype was found many times. This CDR3 is CASSLDPLAQTQYF. As DNA, the CDR3 is TGTGCCAGCAGCTTAGATCCCCTAGCGCAGACCCAGTACTTC. The gene calls are TRBV7-2 and TRBJ2-5; D is perhaps TRBD2 (6 bases). The CDR3 contains 14 residues. CDR1 is SGHTA, CDR2 FQGNSA, per germline. The ends were cut back, 1 base at V and 6 bases at J, with 12 bases in the middle.

The chain's CDR3 is CASSLKQGPYEQYF. The CDR3 region has the DNA TGTGCCAGCAGCTTAAAGCAGGGCCCCTACGAGCAGTACTTC. The chain carries TRBV7-3 and TRBJ2-7, with a possible D match to TRBD1 (5 bases). V gave up 1 base and J gave up 2 bases, with 9 bases separating them. The CDR3 runs 14 residues. Germline V CDR1 and CDR2: SGHTA, FQGTGA.

This chain uses TRBV20-1 with TRBJ1-5; maybe TRBD1 (6 bases). V lost 3 bases and J 6 bases, leaving 12 bases between the germline ends. The germline CDR1 and CDR2 sequences are DFQATT and SNEGSKA (reference sequence). CDR3 size: 13 residues. CDR3 DNA: TGCAGTGCTAGGAAACAGGGAATTCAGCCCCAGCATTTT. Its translation is CSARKQGIQPQHF.

Remarks on this clonotype: An end of the junction does not agree with germline; a read error may underlie this. This chain links TRBV25-1 with TRBJ2-3; the D gene could be TRBD1 or TRBD2 (5 bases each). Germline V CDR1 and CDR2: MGHDK, SYGVNS. This CDR3 region has 14 residues. The DNA for the CDR3 is TGTGCCGGCAGTGATGAGGGGAACACAGATACGCAGTATTTT. This gives the protein CAGSDEGNTDTQYF.

This clonotype has ten or more counts. This sequence joins TRBV20-1 and TRBJ1-1, with D possibly TRBD1 on 6 matching bases. V was trimmed by 3 bases and J by 1 base, leaving 12 bases between them. Germline values: CDR1 DFQATT, CDR2 SNEGSKA (reference sequence). The CDR3 has 14 residues. CDR3 coding DNA: TGCAGTGCTAGTTTTAGAGGGGGGAACACTGAAGCTTTCTTT. Its protein is CSASFRGGNTEAFF.

This chain links TRBV29-1 with TRBJ1-1; weak D call: TRBD1 (6 bases). Deletions cut 4 bases from V and 3 bases from J, with 18 bases between. CDR3 length: 15 residues. The V gene's germline CDR1 is SQVTM and CDR2 ANQGSEA. This chain's CDR3 is CSVGGFYRDHTEAFF. CDR3 in DNA: TGCAGCGTTGGGGGCTTCTACAGGGACCACACTGAAGCTTTCTTT.

The V gene is TRBV7-2, the J gene TRBJ1-1; unclear D gene. V was trimmed by 0 bases and J by 1 base, leaving 24 bases between them. The CDR3 totals 20 residues. CDR1 is SGHTA and CDR2 is FQGNSA in the germline V gene. The CDR3 nucleotides read TGTGCCAGCAGCTTAGCCAGCCTCGGGATGACTTTCGGACCGAACACTGAAGCTTTCTTT. This gives the protein CASSLASLGMTFGPNTEAFF. Based on the CDR3 plus reference TRBV7-2 and TRBJ1-1, the full variable domain is GAGVSQSPSNKVTEKGKDVELRCDPISGHTALYWYRQSLGQGLEFLIYFQGNSAPDKSGLPSDRFSAERTGGSVSTLTIQRTQQEDSAVYLCASSLASLGMTFGPNTEAFFGQGTRLTVV.

The chain has TRBV9 and TRBJ2-7, with TRBD2 matching 7 bases. J was trimmed by 1 base and V by 3 bases; bases with no gene match: 4. This CDR3 contains 14 residues. Germline loops: CDR1 SGDLS, CDR2 YYNGEE. The chain's CDR3 is CASSDLAASYEQYF. As DNA, the CDR3 is TGTGCCAGCAGCGACCTAGCGGCATCCTACGAGCAGTACTTC. The whole variable domain, remainder taken from reference TRBV9 and TRBJ2-7, is DSGVTQTPKHLITATGQRVTLRCSPRSGDLSVYWYQQSLDQGLQFLIQYYNGEERAKGNILERFSAQQFPDLHSELNLSSLELGDSALYFCASSDLAASYEQYFGPGTRLTVT.

V usage is TRBV15 and J usage is TRBJ2-5, with D unclear. This CDR3 contains 14 residues. CDR1 and CDR2 (germline): LNHNV, YYDKDF (reference sequence). V dropped 3 bases and J dropped 5 bases, with 13 bases sitting between them. The CDR3 DNA is TGTGCCACCAGCAGGGTCATCTCCTACGAGACCCAGTACTTC. Its protein is CATSRVISYETQYF.

This chain links TRBV7-6 with TRBJ2-2; unclear D gene. The germline V and J ends were trimmed by 1 base and 6 bases, with 9 bases remaining between them. The germline V gene has CDR1 SGHVS and CDR2 FNYEAQ. The CDR3 totals 14 residues. This chain's CDR3 is CASSLEPGSGELFF. The DNA for the CDR3 is TGTGCCAGCAGCTTAGAGCCCGGGTCCGGGGAGCTGTTTTTT.

This clonotype was found many times. J is TRBJ1-2 and V is TRBV15; D remains unclear. CDR1 is LNHNV and CDR2 is YYDKDF in the germline V gene (reference sequence). The V end was cut by 5 bases, the J end by 6 bases, with 13 bases between. The CDR3 has 13 amino acids. CDR3 protein: CATSLGGYDGYTF. In DNA form, the CDR3 reads TGTGCCACCAGCCTCGGAGGGTATGATGGCTACACCTTC.

This clonotype has a count of ten or more. This chain links TRBV20-1 with TRBJ1-1; perhaps TRBD1 as D (5 bases). CDR1 is DFQATT and CDR2 is SNEGSKA in the germline V gene (reference sequence). V was trimmed by 6 bases and J by 10 bases, leaving 15 bases between them. The CDR3 is 11 amino acids. The CDR3 sequence: CSAGTGLGAFF. CDR3 coding DNA: TGCAGTGCAGGGACGGGGTTGGGAGCTTTCTTT.

V gene TRBV19 combines with J gene TRBJ1-5; D unresolved. The CDR3 spans 14 residues. The V gene's germline CDR1 is LNHDA and CDR2 SQIVND (reference sequence). V was trimmed by 7 bases and J by 0 bases, leaving 10 bases between them. The CDR3 loop is CASTPIGSNQPQHF. CDR3 sequence (DNA): TGTGCCAGTACCCCCATCGGTAGCAATCAGCCCCAGCATTTT.